There are many counts of the clone carrying this T cell receptor (beta chain). The record originates from a study of patients and donors after allogeneic stem cell transplantation. TCRdb reprocessed the RT-PCR reads via MiXCR and lists one record per CDR3 protein. Of hundreds of thousands of distinct CDR3 sequences listed, 16% are singletons. The sequencing input was blood, either unsorted or a sorted T cell fraction (not recorded which). The clonotype was recovered from a human donor who was either an allogeneic HSCT recipient or a stem cell or donor lymphocyte infusion donor (not recorded which). It is not recorded whose cells these are; they may come from a transplant donor.

In nucleotides, the CDR3 is TGCGCCAGCAGCCAAGTCGTGCTTGTACCGGGACTCCCAATAGCCAAAAACATTCAGTACTTC. Protein: CASSQVVLVPGLPIAKNIQYF. This chain connects TRBV4-1 to TRBJ2-4, with TRBD2 as a possible D gene (6 bases). V shed 1 base and J shed 0 bases, with 25 bases lying between them. The CDR3 spans 21 residues. Germline CDR1 is MGHRA and CDR2 is YSYEKL.